This T cell receptor beta chain emerged from a study of shared clonotypes between healthy human individuals. Study overall: Per donor, CD8 memory used one plate, CD8 naive used two, CD4 memory used three and CD4 naive used three. The study, taken as a whole, reports: Only blood was sampled, and tissue TCR repertoires likely differ from blood ones. Among non-shared clonotypes, generation probabilities were lower than among those shared by all four donors.

Worth noting for this clone: Its target is unknown.

Using roughly 180 ng DNA, about 30,000 T cell genomes, the sorted-subset replicate PCRs were run. Libraries were prepared by immunoSEQ multiplex PCR; TCRdb keeps only in-frame clonotypes and omits some of them. Among approximately 2,000,000 clones listed, 80% to 95% were seen once. V shed 6 bases, J shed 2 bases, and the junction held 8 bases outside the gene matches. Germline V gene sequence: CDR1 LNHDA, CDR2 SQIVND (reference sequence). CDR3 length: 15 residues. The chain combines TRBV19 with TRBJ2-7; 9 bases align to TRBD1. The sequencing sample was made of naive CD4+ T cells from PBMCs. The sample's subset: CD45RA+ positively selected. The source of this sequence is a man younger than 35 in good health. Some clones in this sample may be carry-over from other donors' samples. CDR3 in amino acids: CASSLGQGGTYEQYF. As DNA, the CDR3 is TGTGCCAGTAGCCTGGGACAGGGAGGCACCTACGAGCAGTACTTC.